A single sample is the source of the 24 T cell receptor beta chains below, sequenced in a study of cytotoxic CD8 clonotypes in ibrutinib-treated CLL. Produced via immunoSEQ multiplex PCR; TCRdb's table is partial and in-frame only. Of tens of thousands of clones in the sample, under 75% were seen once. The specimen was PBMCs, collected after 12 months of ibrutinib treatment. Receptors originate from a human donor with chronic lymphocytic leukemia.

J is TRBJ1-5 and V is TRBV2; no clear D. CDR1 is SNHLY and CDR2 is FYNNEI in the germline V gene. The V and J ends lost 6 bases and 1 base respectively, with 16 bases between them. The length of the CDR3 is 16 residues. CDR3 sequence reads: CASRDRGGRSNQPQHF. The DNA for the CDR3 is TGTGCCAGCAGGGACCGGGGAGGGAGAAGCAATCAGCCCCAGCATTTT.

The chain has TRBV6-1 and TRBJ1-1; D gene uncertain. Germline-derived CDR1 and CDR2 are MNHNS and SASEGT. V was trimmed by 9 bases and J by 0 bases, leaving 8 bases between them. The CDR3 is made up of 12 amino acids. The CDR3 nucleotides are TGTGCCAGTAAGGAACTGAACACTGAAGCTTTCTTT. Translated, it gives CASKELNTEAFF.

V usage is TRBV5-1 and J usage is TRBJ1-5; TRBD1 might be the D (6 bases). The CDR3 consists of 15 residues. Looked up from germline, CDR1 is SGHRS and CDR2 is YFSETQ. The V end was cut by 0 bases, the J end by 6 bases, with 13 bases between. CDR3 amino acids: CASSLAGASGQPQHF. The DNA for the CDR3 is TGCGCCAGCAGCTTGGCAGGGGCCTCTGGTCAGCCCCAGCATTTT.

V is TRBV30 and J is TRBJ2-5; D might be TRBD1 (5 bases). This CDR3 contains 13 residues. Germline V lookup: CDR1 GTSNPN, CDR2 SVGIG (reference sequence). V lost 3 bases to trimming and J lost 4 bases, with 12 bases between them. The CDR3 DNA follows: TGTGCCTGGAGCTGGCAGGGTCCAGAGACCCAGTACTTC. Protein: CAWSWQGPETQYF.

This clone was counted between two and nine times. Relative to the germline gene, one junction end is altered; a read error may explain this. This chain connects TRBV6-1 to TRBJ1-1, with 7 bases that match TRBD1. The germline V gene encodes CDR1 MNHNS and CDR2 SASEGT. The CDR3 consists of 14 residues. The chain's CDR3 is CASTERDRNTEAFF. DNA of the CDR3: TGTGCCAGCACTGAACGGGACAGAAACACTGAAGCTTTCTTT.

The V call is TRBV7-2, the J call TRBJ2-1; 7 bases are a match to TRBD2. J lost 9 bases, V lost 5 bases, and 10 bases had no gene match. The CDR3 has 14 amino acids. Germline V lookup: CDR1 SGHTA, CDR2 FQGNSA. CDR3 in amino acids: CASSLGLDPPEQFF. For the CDR3, the DNA is TGTGCCAGCAGCCTAGGACTAGACCCACCTGAGCAGTTCTTC. Combining the CDR3 with reference TRBV7-2 and TRBJ2-1 gives the whole variable domain GAGVSQSPSNKVTEKGKDVELRCDPISGHTALYWYRQSLGQGLEFLIYFQGNSAPDKSGLPSDRFSAERTGGSVSTLTIQRTQQEDSAVYLCASSLGLDPPEQFFGPGTRLTVL.

The chain combines TRBV18 with TRBJ1-5; perhaps TRBD1 as D (5 bases). The V and J ends lost 2 bases and 1 base respectively, with 12 bases between them. The germline gives CDR1 KGHSH, CDR2 LQKENI. CDR3 length equals 16 residues. This chain's CDR3 is CASSPGAGLSNQPQHF. The CDR3 DNA follows: TGTGCCAGCTCACCAGGGGCAGGCCTCAGCAATCAGCCCCAGCATTTT.

This clone came up once. The V and J genes are TRBV30 and TRBJ2-5; no definite D call. V was clipped by 0 bases and J by 4 bases, with 6 bases between them. This CDR3 is 12 amino acids long. Germline V gene data show CDR1 as GTSNPN and CDR2 as SVGIG (reference sequence). CDR3 amino acids: CAWSVWGETQYF. CDR3 in DNA: TGTGCCTGGAGTGTATGGGGAGAGACCCAGTACTTC.

This chain uses TRBV19 with TRBJ1-2; a weak D match, TRBD1 (5 bases). The length of the CDR3 is 14 residues. Per the germline V gene, CDR1 is LNHDA and CDR2 is SQIVND (reference sequence). V lost 7 bases to trimming and J lost 3 bases, with 15 bases between them. The DNA for the CDR3 is TGTGCCAGTAAAGGGGCCCCCCTGGACTATGGCTACACCTTC. Its protein is CASKGAPLDYGYTF.

V usage is TRBV29-1 and J usage is TRBJ2-3; D may match TRBD1 or TRBD2 (5 bases each). Deletions cut 8 bases from V and 1 base from J, with 16 bases between. Looked up from germline, CDR1 is SQVTM and CDR2 is ANQGSEA. This CDR3 region has 14 residues. DNA for the CDR3: TGCAGCATCAGAGGGCTGGGGGGCACAGATACGCAGTATTTT. Amino acids: CSIRGLGGTDTQYF.

This clone was observed a few times. CDR3 bases: TGCGCCAGCAGCCAAGGGTCGGGGAGCTCCTACGAGCAGTACTTC. This translates into CASSQGSGSSYEQYF. This chain uses TRBV4-1 with TRBJ2-7, with D perhaps matching TRBD2 (5 bases). Trimming pared 1 base from V and 0 bases from J, leaving 10 bases between. Germline assignment: CDR1 MGHRA and CDR2 YSYEKL. The CDR3 is made up of 15 amino acids.

This clone came up a few times. The chain links TRBV12-5 to TRBJ2-7; 10 bases are a match to TRBD2. With V trimmed by 4 bases and J by 4 bases, 10 bases remained unmatched. Germline assignment: CDR1 LGHNT and CDR2 FRNRAP. CDR3 length: 16 amino acids. DNA of the CDR3: TGTGCTAGTGGTTGGCCTACCGGGACTAGCGCGTACGAGCAGTACTTC. Its protein is CASGWPTGTSAYEQYF.

The CDR3 DNA sequence: TGTGCCAGCAGCCCCGGCCCGTTGGGGTACGAGCAGTACTTC. This translates into CASSPGPLGYEQYF. The J gene is TRBJ2-7, the V gene TRBV2, with unresolved D. The germline V gene has CDR1 SNHLY and CDR2 FYNNEI. V gave up 6 bases and J gave up 4 bases, with 16 bases separating them. This CDR3 spans 14 amino acids.

The chain is built from TRBV7-9 and TRBJ2-7, with a tentative D call TRBD1 (6 bases). From germline, CDR1 is SEHNR and CDR2 FQNEAQ (reference sequence). This CDR3 comprises 14 residues. The V end lost 5 bases, the J end lost 6 bases, and 17 bases lay between the germline ends. CDR3 DNA: TGTGCCAGCAGCCTAAGCACAGGGTTAGGCGAGCAGTACTTC. This sequence encodes CASSLSTGLGEQYF.

About this clone itself: Only one base separates this from a far larger clonotype, so it likely reflects a read error. The chain joins TRBV5-6 to TRBJ2-7; 8 bases align to TRBD2. The germline V gene encodes CDR1 SGHDT and CDR2 YYEEEE. V lost 4 bases and J lost 6; bases outside the gene matches: 9. The CDR3 consists of 14 residues. CDR3 DNA sequence: TGTGCCAGCAGCCCCGGGAGGGGGGCTCGCGAGCAGTACTTC. Protein sequence: CASSPGRGAREQYF.

This chain links TRBV5-6 with TRBJ2-3, with D perhaps matching TRBD1 or TRBD2 (5 bases each). CDR3 length: 13 amino acids. V lost 3 bases, J lost 6 bases, and 11 bases lay in between. Looked up from germline, CDR1 is SGHDT and CDR2 is YYEEEE. The CDR3 loop reads CASSSGRLDTQYF. CDR3 DNA: TGTGCCAGCAGCTCGGGACGGTTGGATACGCAGTATTTT.

This clone came up a few times. This rearrangement joins TRBV2 to TRBJ1-6; 9 bases are shared with TRBD1. The length of the CDR3 is 14 residues. After removal of 6 bases from V and 10 bases from J, the junction contained 7 bases not matched to a gene. Germline V CDR1 and CDR2: SNHLY, FYNNEI. The chain's CDR3 is CASRPGQGWSPLHF. The CDR3 DNA reads as TGTGCCAGCAGACCCGGACAGGGGTGGTCACCCCTCCACTTT.

The rearrangement uses TRBV19 and TRBJ2-6, with 9 nucleotides matching TRBD1. Germline trimming cut 5 bases from V and 2 bases from J; bases unmatched to any gene: 13. Germline assignment: CDR1 LNHDA and CDR2 SQIVND (reference sequence). This CDR3 has 19 amino acids. Here the CDR3 DNA reads TGTGCCAGTAGTTTAAGAGGGGGACAGGGCTCCCCTGGGGCCAACGTCCTGACTTTC. Protein sequence: CASSLRGGQGSPGANVLTF.

This clone is labeled as medium-sized. The chain has TRBV15 and TRBJ1-2, with 8 bases matching TRBD1. The CDR3 has 16 amino acids. The germline V gene encodes CDR1 LNHNV and CDR2 YYDKDF (reference sequence). J was trimmed by 5 bases and V by 1 base; bases with no gene match: 9. The CDR3 sequence is CATSRGTGSHRYGYTF. Here the CDR3 DNA reads TGTGCCACCAGCAGAGGGACAGGGAGCCATCGTTATGGCTACACCTTC.

The rearrangement links TRBV27 to TRBJ2-7; D assignment may be TRBD1 or TRBD2 (5 bases each). Germline V gene data show CDR1 as MNHEY and CDR2 as SMNVEV (reference sequence). Trimming pared 6 bases from V and 0 bases from J, leaving 12 bases between. This CDR3 is 14 amino acids long. CDR3 loop: CASRKLGVSYEQYF. The DNA of the CDR3 is TGTGCCAGCAGGAAATTGGGGGTCTCCTACGAGCAGTACTTC.

The J gene is TRBJ1-2, the V gene TRBV2; D remains ambiguous. CDR1 and CDR2 (germline): SNHLY, FYNNEI. V lost 6 bases and J lost 5, with 13 bases in between. This CDR3 contains 13 residues. The CDR3 nucleotides read TGTGCCAGCAGCGTCCCCGGGTTATATGGCTACACCTTC. It translates to CASSVPGLYGYTF.

The rearrangement links TRBV7-3 to TRBJ2-5, with 9 bases lining up with TRBD1. Germline V CDR1 and CDR2: SGHTA, FQGTGA. V lost 4 bases, J lost 5 bases, and 8 bases stayed unmatched. The CDR3 contains 15 residues. The CDR3 sequence: CASSSQGAGSETQYF. DNA of the CDR3: TGTGCCAGCAGCTCACAGGGGGCTGGATCTGAGACCCAGTACTTC.

The CDR3 DNA reads TGTGCCAGCAGCTTTCAAACTAGCGGGGGAGGAGTTAAAAATGAGCAGTTCTTC. Protein product: CASSFQTSGGGVKNEQFF. V is TRBV7-9 and J is TRBJ2-1; 11 nucleotides agree with TRBD2. The CDR3 runs 18 residues. V shed 3 bases, J shed 7 bases, and the junction held 14 bases outside the gene matches. Germline CDR1 and CDR2: SEHNR and FQNEAQ (reference sequence).

This chain uses TRBV28 with TRBJ2-1; D perhaps matches TRBD1 (5 bases). CDR1 is MDHEN and CDR2 is SYDVKM in the germline V gene. The V end was cut by 5 bases, the J end by 8 bases, with 10 bases between. The CDR3 has 12 amino acids. CDR3 coding DNA: TGTGCCAGCAGTCTAAAGGGGTATGAGCAGTTCTTC. Its protein product is CASSLKGYEQFF.